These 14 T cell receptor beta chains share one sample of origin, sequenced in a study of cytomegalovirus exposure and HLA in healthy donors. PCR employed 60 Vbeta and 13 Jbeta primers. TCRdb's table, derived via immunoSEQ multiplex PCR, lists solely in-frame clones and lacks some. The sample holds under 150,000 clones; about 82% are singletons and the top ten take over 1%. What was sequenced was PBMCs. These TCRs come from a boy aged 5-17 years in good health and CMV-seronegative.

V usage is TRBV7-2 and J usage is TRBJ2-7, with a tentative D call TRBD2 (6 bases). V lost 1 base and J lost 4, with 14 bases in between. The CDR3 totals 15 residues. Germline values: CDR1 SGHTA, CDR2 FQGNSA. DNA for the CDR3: TGTGCCAGCAGCTTAGTTGCGGATGGAGGGTACGAGCAGTACTTC. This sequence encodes CASSLVADGGYEQYF.

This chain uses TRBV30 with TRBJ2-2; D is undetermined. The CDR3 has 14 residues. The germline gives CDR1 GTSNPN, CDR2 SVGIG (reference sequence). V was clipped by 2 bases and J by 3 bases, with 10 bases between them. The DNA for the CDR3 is TGTGCCTGGAGTAAAACGAGGTACACCGGGGAGCTGTTTTTT. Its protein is CAWSKTRYTGELFF.

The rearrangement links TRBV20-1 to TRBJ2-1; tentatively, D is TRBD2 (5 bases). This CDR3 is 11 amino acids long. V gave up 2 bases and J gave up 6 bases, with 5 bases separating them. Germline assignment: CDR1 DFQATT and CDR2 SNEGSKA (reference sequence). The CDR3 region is CSARSGNEQFF. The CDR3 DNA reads TGCAGTGCTAGAAGCGGCAATGAGCAGTTCTTC.

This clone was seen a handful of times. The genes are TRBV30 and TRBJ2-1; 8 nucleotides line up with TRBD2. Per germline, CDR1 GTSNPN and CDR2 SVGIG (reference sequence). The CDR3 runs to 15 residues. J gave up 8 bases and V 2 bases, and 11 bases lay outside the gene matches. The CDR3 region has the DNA TGTGCCTGGAGTCTCCTAACGGGAGGGCAGGATGAGCAGTTCTTC. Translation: CAWSLLTGGQDEQFF.

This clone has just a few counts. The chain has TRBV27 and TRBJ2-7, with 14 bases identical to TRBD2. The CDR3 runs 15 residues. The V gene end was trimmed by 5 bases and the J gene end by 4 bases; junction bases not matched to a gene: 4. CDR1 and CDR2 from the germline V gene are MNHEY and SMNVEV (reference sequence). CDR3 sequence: CASSAGTSGSYEQYF. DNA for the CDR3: TGTGCCAGCAGTGCCGGGACTAGCGGGAGTTACGAGCAGTACTTC.

CDR3 region: CASSVVGVAEQFF. The CDR3 bases are TGTGCCAGCAGCGTAGTCGGGGTAGCGGAGCAGTTCTTC. This chain joins TRBV9 and TRBJ2-1; D is possibly TRBD2 (5 bases). The CDR3 contains 13 residues. The germline V and J ends were trimmed by 0 bases and 10 bases, with 11 bases remaining between them. CDR1 and CDR2 (germline): SGDLS, YYNGEE.

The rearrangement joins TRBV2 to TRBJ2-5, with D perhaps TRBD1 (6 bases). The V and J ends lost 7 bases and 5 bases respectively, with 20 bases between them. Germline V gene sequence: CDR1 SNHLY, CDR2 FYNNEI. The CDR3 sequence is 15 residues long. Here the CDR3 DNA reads TGTGCCAGCACCTTGAATGGGGGCCCAGAGGAGACCCAGTACTTC. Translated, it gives CASTLNGGPEETQYF. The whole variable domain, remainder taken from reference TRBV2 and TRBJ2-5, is EPEVTQTPSHQVTQMGQEVILRCVPISNHLYFYWYRQILGQKVEFLVSFYNNEISEKSEIFDDQFSVERPDGSNFTLKIRSTKLEDSAMYFCASTLNGGPEETQYFGPGTRLLVL.

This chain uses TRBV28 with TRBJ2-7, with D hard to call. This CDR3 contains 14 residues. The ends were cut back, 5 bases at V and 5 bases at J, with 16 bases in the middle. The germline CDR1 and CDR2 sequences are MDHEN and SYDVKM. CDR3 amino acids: CASSAAAHSNEQYF. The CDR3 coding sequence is TGTGCCAGCAGTGCGGCCGCCCATTCCAACGAGCAGTACTTC. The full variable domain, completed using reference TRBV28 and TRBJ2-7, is DVKVTQSSRYLVKRTGEKVFLECVQDMDHENMFWYRQDPGLGLRLIYFSYDVKMKEKGDIPEGYSVSREKKERFSLILESASTNQTSMYLCASSAAAHSNEQYFGPGTRLTVT.

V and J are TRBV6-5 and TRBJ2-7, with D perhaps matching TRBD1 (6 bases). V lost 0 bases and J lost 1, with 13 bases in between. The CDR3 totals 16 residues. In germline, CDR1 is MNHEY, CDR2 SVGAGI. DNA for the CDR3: TGTGCCAGCAGTTACTCGATCACAGGGTCTTCCTACGAGCAGTACTTC. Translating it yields CASSYSITGSSYEQYF.

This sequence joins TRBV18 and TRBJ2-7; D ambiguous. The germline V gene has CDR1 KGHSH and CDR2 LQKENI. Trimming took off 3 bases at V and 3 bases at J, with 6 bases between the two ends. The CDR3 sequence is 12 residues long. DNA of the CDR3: TGTGCCAGCTCACCGTTTAGCTACGAGCAGTACTTC. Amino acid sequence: CASSPFSYEQYF.

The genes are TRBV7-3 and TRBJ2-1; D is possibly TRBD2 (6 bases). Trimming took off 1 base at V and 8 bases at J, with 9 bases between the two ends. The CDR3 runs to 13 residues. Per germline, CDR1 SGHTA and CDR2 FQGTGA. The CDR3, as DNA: TGTGCCAGCAGCTTAAGCGGGAACGATGAGCAGTTCTTC. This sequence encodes CASSLSGNDEQFF. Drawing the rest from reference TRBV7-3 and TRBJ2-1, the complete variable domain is GAGVSQTPSNKVTEKGKYVELRCDPISGHTALYWYRQSLGQGPEFLIYFQGTGAADDSGLPNDRFFAVRPEGSVSTLKIQRTERGDSAVYLCASSLSGNDEQFFGPGTRLTVL.

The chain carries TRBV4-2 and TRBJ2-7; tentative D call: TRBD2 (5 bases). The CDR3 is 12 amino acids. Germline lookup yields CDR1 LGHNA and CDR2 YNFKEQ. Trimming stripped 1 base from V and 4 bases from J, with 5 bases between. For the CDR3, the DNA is TGTGCCAGCAGCCAAGCGGGGTACGAGCAGTACTTC. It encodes CASSQAGYEQYF.

Here the CDR3 reads CASSKGQGGNQPQHF. CDR3 bases: TGTGCCAGCAGTAAAGGACAGGGTGGCAATCAGCCCCAGCATTTT. V usage is TRBV5-8 and J usage is TRBJ1-5, with TRBD1 identical over 8 bases. Trimming removed 5 bases from V and 2 bases from J; junction bases left unmatched: 6. Germline V gene lookup returns CDR1 SGHTS and CDR2 YDEGEE. There are 15 residues in the CDR3.

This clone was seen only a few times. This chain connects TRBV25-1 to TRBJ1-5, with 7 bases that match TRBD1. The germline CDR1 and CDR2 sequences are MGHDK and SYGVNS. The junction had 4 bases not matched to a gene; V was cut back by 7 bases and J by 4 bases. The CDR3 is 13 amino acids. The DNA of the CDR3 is TGTGCCAGCAATGGGACAGTTAATCAGCCCCAGCATTTT. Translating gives CASNGTVNQPQHF.